This T cell receptor beta chain appears in the sequencing data of a study of CD8+ T cells in alopecia areata. The CDR3 spans 17 residues. Looked up from germline, CDR1 is SGHAT and CDR2 is FQNNGV. With 3 bases clipped from V and 3 bases from J, the junction kept 10 bases outside the gene matches. Regarding treatment: oral pan-JAK inhibitor, 5-10 mg twice daily. RNA extraction and reverse transcription yielded cDNA as sequencing template. Profiled with immunoSEQ multiplex PCR; TCRdb holds only in-frame clones, not every one. The sample yields around 180,000 clones, 60% seen once. Overall study findings and caveats: Many expanded lesional clones stayed in scalp and blood while on tofacitinib. On tofacitinib, scalp clonality and expanded CD8+ clones among top 100 fell significantly.

A word on this clone: The antigen is unknown.

V usage is TRBV11-2 and J usage is TRBJ2-1, with TRBD2 identical over 8 bases. The sample was CD4+ T cells sorted from blood, taken at week 24, from a patient treated with tofacitinib. The sequence was collected from a human donor with alopecia areata. The CDR3 sequence is CASSFYSGGYVYNEQFF. CDR3 nucleotides: TGTGCCAGCAGCTTCTACAGCGGGGGATACGTCTACAATGAGCAGTTCTTC.